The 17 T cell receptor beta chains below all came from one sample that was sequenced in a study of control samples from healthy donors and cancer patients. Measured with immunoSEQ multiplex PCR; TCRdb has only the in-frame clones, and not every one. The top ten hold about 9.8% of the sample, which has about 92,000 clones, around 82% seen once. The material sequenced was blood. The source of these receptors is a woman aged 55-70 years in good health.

The CDR3 bases are TGTGCCACCAGTGATTTTGGACAGGGGGCTTATGAGCAGTTCTTC. Translating gives CATSDFGQGAYEQFF. The V gene is TRBV24-1, the J gene TRBJ2-1; 11 bases line up with TRBD1. This CDR3 is built from 15 residues. The ends lost 1 base at V and 8 bases at J; junction bases unmatched: 3. In germline, CDR1 is KGHDR, CDR2 SFDVKD.

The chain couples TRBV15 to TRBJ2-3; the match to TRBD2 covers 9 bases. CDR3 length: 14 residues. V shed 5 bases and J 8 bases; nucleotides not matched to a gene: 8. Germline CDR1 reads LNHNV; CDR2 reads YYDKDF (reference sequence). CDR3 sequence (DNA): TGTGCCACCAGCCGGGGGCGGGAGGGGGTTACGCAGTATTTT. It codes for CATSRGREGVTQYF.

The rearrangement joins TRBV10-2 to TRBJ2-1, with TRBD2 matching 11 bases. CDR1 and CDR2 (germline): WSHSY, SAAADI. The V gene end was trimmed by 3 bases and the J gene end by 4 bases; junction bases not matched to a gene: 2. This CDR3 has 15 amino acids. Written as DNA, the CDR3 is TGCGCCAGCAGTGAACTAGCGGGAGCGTACAATGAGCAGTTCTTC. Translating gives CASSELAGAYNEQFF.

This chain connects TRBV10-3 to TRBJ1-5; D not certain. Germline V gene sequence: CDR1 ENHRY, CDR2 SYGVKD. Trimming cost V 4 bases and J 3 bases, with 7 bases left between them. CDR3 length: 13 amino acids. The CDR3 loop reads CAISGGDNQPQHF. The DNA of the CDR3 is TGTGCCATCAGTGGAGGAGACAATCAGCCCCAGCATTTT.

In DNA form, the CDR3 reads TGTGCCACCATGGGACACCGTAATTCACCCCTCCACTTT. Its protein is CATMGHRNSPLHF. The V and J genes are TRBV27 and TRBJ1-6; tentatively, D is TRBD1 (6 bases). Germline assignment: CDR1 MNHEY and CDR2 SMNVEV (reference sequence). CDR3 length: 13 residues. Between the trimmed V and J ends, which lost 10 bases and 6 bases, there was a span of 13 bases.

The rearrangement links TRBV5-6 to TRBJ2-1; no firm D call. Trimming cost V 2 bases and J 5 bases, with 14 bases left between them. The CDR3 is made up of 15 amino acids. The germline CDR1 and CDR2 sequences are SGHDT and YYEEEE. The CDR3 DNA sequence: TGTGCCAGCAGCTTTGGGTGGGCCCGAAACAATGAGCAGTTCTTC. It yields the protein CASSFGWARNNEQFF.

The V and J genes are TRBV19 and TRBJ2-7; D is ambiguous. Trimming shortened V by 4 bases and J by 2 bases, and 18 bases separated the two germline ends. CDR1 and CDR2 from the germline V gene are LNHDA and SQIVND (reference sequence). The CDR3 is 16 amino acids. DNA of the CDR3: TGTGCCAGTAGTAGCGGACGTACCTTTGTACCCTACGAGCAGTACTTC. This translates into CASSSGRTFVPYEQYF.

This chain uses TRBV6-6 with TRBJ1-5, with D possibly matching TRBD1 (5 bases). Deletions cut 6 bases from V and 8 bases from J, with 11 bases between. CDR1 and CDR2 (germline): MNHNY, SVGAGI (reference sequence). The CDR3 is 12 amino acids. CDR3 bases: TGTGCCAGCAGCGAGGGGTTGGAGCCCCAGCATTTT. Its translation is CASSEGLEPQHF.

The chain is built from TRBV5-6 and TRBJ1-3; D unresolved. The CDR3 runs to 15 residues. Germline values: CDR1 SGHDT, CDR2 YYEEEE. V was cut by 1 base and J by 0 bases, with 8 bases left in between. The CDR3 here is CASSLFLNSGNTIYF. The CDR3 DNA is TGTGCCAGCAGCTTGTTCCTGAACTCTGGAAACACCATATATTTT.

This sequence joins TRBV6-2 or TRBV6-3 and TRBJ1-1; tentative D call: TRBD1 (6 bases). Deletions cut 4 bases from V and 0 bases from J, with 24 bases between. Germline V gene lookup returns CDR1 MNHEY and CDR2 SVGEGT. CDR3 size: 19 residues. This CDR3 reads CASSSPRGKPGDVNTEAFF. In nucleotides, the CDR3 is TGTGCCAGCAGTTCCCCCCGCGGTAAACCAGGGGATGTGAACACTGAAGCTTTCTTT.

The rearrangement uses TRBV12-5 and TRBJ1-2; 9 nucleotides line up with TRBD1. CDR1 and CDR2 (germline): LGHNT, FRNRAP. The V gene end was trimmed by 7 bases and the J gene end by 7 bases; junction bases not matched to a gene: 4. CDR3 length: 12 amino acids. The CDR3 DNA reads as TGTGCTAGTGCCCCGACAGGGGGTGGCTACACCTTC. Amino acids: CASAPTGGGYTF.

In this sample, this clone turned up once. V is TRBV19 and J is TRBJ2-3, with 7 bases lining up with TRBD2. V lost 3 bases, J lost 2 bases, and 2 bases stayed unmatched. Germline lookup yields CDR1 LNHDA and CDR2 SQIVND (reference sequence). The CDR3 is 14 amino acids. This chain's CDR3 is CASSITSATDTQYF. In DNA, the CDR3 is TGTGCCAGTAGTATTACTAGCGCCACAGATACGCAGTATTTT.

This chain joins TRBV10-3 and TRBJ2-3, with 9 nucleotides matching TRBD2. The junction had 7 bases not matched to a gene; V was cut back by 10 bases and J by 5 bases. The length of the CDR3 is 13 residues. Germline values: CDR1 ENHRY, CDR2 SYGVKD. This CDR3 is CASSGRLGDTQYF. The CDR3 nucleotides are TGTGCCAGTAGCGGGAGACTTGGAGATACGCAGTATTTT.

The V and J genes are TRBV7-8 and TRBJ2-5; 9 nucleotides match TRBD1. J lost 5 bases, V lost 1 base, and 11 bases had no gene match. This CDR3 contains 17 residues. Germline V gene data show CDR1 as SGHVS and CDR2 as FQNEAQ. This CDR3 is CASSLGGLQGATETQYF. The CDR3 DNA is TGTGCCAGCAGCTTAGGAGGCTTACAGGGGGCGACGGAGACCCAGTACTTC.

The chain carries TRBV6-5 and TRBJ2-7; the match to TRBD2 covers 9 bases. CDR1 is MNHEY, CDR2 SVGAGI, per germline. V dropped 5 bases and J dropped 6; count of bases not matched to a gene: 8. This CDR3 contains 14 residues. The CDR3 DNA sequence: TGTGCCAGCAGTCGCGGGAGGGTCCTAGGCGAGCAGTACTTC. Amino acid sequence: CASSRGRVLGEQYF.

CDR3 sequence: CASSLKTAVTQSYNEQFF. The CDR3 DNA reads as TGCGCCAGCAGCCTGAAGACAGCTGTAACACAATCCTACAATGAGCAGTTCTTC. The chain combines TRBV5-1 with TRBJ2-1; D might be TRBD1 (5 bases). Per the germline V gene, CDR1 is SGHRS and CDR2 is YFSETQ. The V end lost 4 bases, the J end lost 1 base, and 21 bases lay between the germline ends. The CDR3 is 18 residues long.

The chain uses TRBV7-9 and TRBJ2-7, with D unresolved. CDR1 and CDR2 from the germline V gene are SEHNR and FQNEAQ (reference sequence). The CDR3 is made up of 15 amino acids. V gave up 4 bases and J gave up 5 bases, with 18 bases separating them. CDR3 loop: CASSYLGLNKDEQYF. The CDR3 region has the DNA TGTGCCAGCAGCTACCTCGGGCTTAATAAGGACGAGCAGTACTTC.